The 10 T cell receptor beta chains presented below share a single source sample, sequenced in a study of T cell responses to AZD1222 COVID-19 vaccine. Using immunoSEQ multiplex PCR, the repertoire was profiled, and TCRdb retains in-frame clones only, with some absent. In the table there are about 150,000 clones, roughly nine tenths of which are singletons. Sequences were derived from peripheral blood, sampled on day 0 of MenACWY control vaccination. These receptors all come from an adult in good health.

The chain combines TRBV7-2 with TRBJ2-1; the match to TRBD2 covers 8 bases. Germline V gene sequence: CDR1 SGHTA, CDR2 FQGNSA. The ends lost 4 bases at V and 6 bases at J; junction bases unmatched: 11. The CDR3 is made up of 16 amino acids. The CDR3 nucleotides are TGTGCCAGCAGCTCCCGGCTGGGGCGGGAGGCCAATGAGCAGTTCTTC. Amino acid sequence: CASSSRLGREANEQFF.

J is TRBJ1-4 and V is TRBV11-3; D unresolved. V shed 5 bases and J shed 6 bases, with 13 bases lying between them. Germline lookup yields CDR1 SGHNT and CDR2 YENEEA. The CDR3 runs 14 residues. The CDR3: CASSQVGEDEKLFF. The CDR3 coding sequence is TGTGCCAGCAGCCAAGTCGGGGAGGATGAAAAACTGTTTTTT.

The V call is TRBV19, the J call TRBJ1-1; D remains ambiguous. Germline-derived CDR1 and CDR2 are LNHDA and SQIVND (reference sequence). V gave up 3 bases and J gave up 4 bases, with 9 bases separating them. The CDR3 loop spans 13 amino acids. The CDR3 region is CASSIYSSTEAFF. The CDR3 coding sequence is TGTGCCAGTAGTATCTACAGCAGCACTGAAGCTTTCTTT.

The chain employs TRBV6-5 and TRBJ2-7; either TRBD1 or TRBD2 may fit D (5 bases each). Germline lookup yields CDR1 MNHEY and CDR2 SVGAGI. The CDR3 contains 12 residues. V lost 8 bases to trimming and J lost 8 bases, with 16 bases between them. The CDR3 DNA is TGTGCCAGCGGGCCCGGGGACGGGAAGCAGTACTTC. Translated, it gives CASGPGDGKQYF.

V usage is TRBV19 and J usage is TRBJ1-1; perhaps TRBD1 as D (6 bases). Deletions cut 6 bases from V and 1 base from J, with 12 bases between. Germline V gives CDR1 LNHDA, CDR2 SQIVND (reference sequence). The CDR3 runs 14 residues. CDR3 DNA: TGTGCCAGTAGAGAACAGGGCGGGAACACTGAAGCTTTCTTT. Translation: CASREQGGNTEAFF.

The genes are TRBV3-1 (or the pseudogene TRBV3-2) and TRBJ2-1; no reliable D call. The germline V gene encodes CDR1 LGHDT and CDR2 YNNKEL (reference sequence). This CDR3 is 15 amino acids long. V gave up 0 bases and J gave up 2 bases, with 8 bases separating them. In DNA form, the CDR3 reads TGTGCCAGCAGCCAAGACAGTTTCGCCTACAATGAGCAGTTCTTC. Residues: CASSQDSFAYNEQFF.

The chain joins TRBV29-1 to TRBJ1-2, with a tentative D call TRBD1 (6 bases). The CDR3 extends over 15 amino acids. The germline V gene has CDR1 SQVTM and CDR2 ANQGSEA. V lost 5 bases, J lost 4 bases, and 20 bases lay in between. The CDR3 coding sequence is TGCAGCGTTTTACCGGACAGCTATTCCACCTATGGCTACACCTTC. It translates to CSVLPDSYSTYGYTF.

The chain is built from TRBV7-2 and TRBJ2-2; D is unclear. This CDR3 contains 14 residues. Germline V CDR1 and CDR2: SGHTA, FQGNSA. With 3 bases removed from V and 4 bases from J, the gap between germline ends came to 9 bases. The CDR3 sequence: CASSFSRGTGELFF. The CDR3 nucleotides read TGTGCCAGCAGCTTTTCGCGTGGCACCGGGGAGCTGTTTTTT.

The chain carries TRBV27 and TRBJ1-2, with D hard to call. The CDR3 length is 16 residues. Trimming took 0 bases from V and 0 from J, leaving 11 bases between them. Per the germline V gene, CDR1 is MNHEY and CDR2 is SMNVEV (reference sequence). CDR3 sequence: CASSLSFWGANYGYTF. CDR3 bases: TGTGCCAGCAGTTTATCATTTTGGGGAGCTAACTATGGCTACACCTTC.

The chain combines TRBV11-3 with TRBJ2-7, with D maybe TRBD1 (7 bases). Germline V CDR1 and CDR2: SGHNT, YENEEA. CDR3 length equals 17 residues. V was clipped by 3 bases and J by 2 bases, with 20 bases between them. The CDR3 here is CASSFIGWGDSAYEQYF. CDR3 DNA sequence: TGTGCCAGCAGCTTTATCGGGTGGGGGGACAGCGCCTACGAGCAGTACTTC.